These T cell receptor beta chains were read from a single sample in a study of early T cells in non-severe SARS-CoV-2 infection. TCRdb analysed the 5' RACE reads with MiXCR anew, one entry per CDR3 protein. The sample consists of under 40,000 distinct CDR3 sequences, over 4.5% of them appearing once. Sequenced: whole blood. Receptor source: an adult who was a healthcare worker with PCR-confirmed SARS-CoV-2 infection or an uninfected control (not recorded which). The CDR3 runs from the conserved cysteine through the conserved F or W.

j_gene: TRBJ1-1; len: 12; v_gene: TRBV5-5; CDR3aa: CASSWDRSEAFF
j_gene: TRBJ2-7; len: 14; v_gene: TRBV10-3; CDR3aa: CAISESGDGGEQYF
j_gene: TRBJ1-3; len: 15; v_gene: TRBV7-6; CDR3aa: CASSIGTGAGNTIYF
j_gene: TRBJ1-2; len: 13; v_gene: TRBV29-1; CDR3aa: CSASLGVDYGYTF
j_gene: TRBJ2-7; len: 11; v_gene: TRBV10-3; CDR3aa: CAIQGSYEQYF
j_gene: TRBJ1-2; len: 14; v_gene: TRBV5-4; CDR3aa: CATRVMGAVYGYTF
j_gene: TRBJ1-3; len: 14; v_gene: TRBV7-2; CDR3aa: CASSFAPGNSGIYF
j_gene: TRBJ2-1; len: 12; v_gene: TRBV20-1; CDR3aa: CSAKKGGNEQFF
j_gene: TRBJ2-1; len: 13; v_gene: TRBV5-1; CDR3aa: CASWKGLADEQFF
j_gene: TRBJ2-7; len: 15; v_gene: TRBV7-9; CDR3aa: CASSLGPAEKYEQYF
j_gene: TRBJ2-7; len: 14; v_gene: TRBV12-3/TRBV12-4; CDR3aa: CASSFPPTSHEQYF
j_gene: TRBJ1-5; len: 13; v_gene: TRBV4-1; CDR3aa: CASSQDYGQPQHF